The rows below give T cell receptor beta chains drawn from one sample of a study of graft-versus-host responses after intestinal transplantation. Produced via immunoSEQ multiplex PCR; TCRdb's table is partial and in-frame only. Counted here are 75,000 to 100,000 clones, approximately 92% occurring once; the ten biggest clones make up about 16%. The sample here was PBMCs, taken around 450 days after intestinal transplant. The receptors stem from a human patient who received an intestinal transplant, so some T cells may come from the graft donor. Both conserved end residues are part of each CDR3. D genes are given only for firm matches. Size is omitted from some rows. Given values are once, few, many or a class for expanded clones.

DNA: TGTGCCACCTTGGGTCCCCCCGATTACGAGCAGTACTTC
CDR3: CATLGPPDYEQYF
V: TRBV10-3
D: -
J: TRBJ2-7
size: -

DNA: TGTGCCAGCAGTTACTCGGGGACAGGGCTTGGAAACATTCAGTACTTC
CDR3: CASSYSGTGLGNIQYF
V: TRBV6-5
D: TRBD1
J: TRBJ2-4
size: -

DNA: TGTGCCAGCAGCACGCCGACAGGGGAAAACACCTACGAGCAGTACTTC
CDR3: CASSTPTGENTYEQYF
V: TRBV5-4
D: TRBD1
J: TRBJ2-7
size: -

DNA: TGCAGCGTTGACGTCGGACGTGAGCAGTTCTTC
CDR3: CSVDVGREQFF
V: TRBV29-1
D: -
J: TRBJ2-1
size: -

DNA: TGTGCCAGCAGCTTGACCCGGACAGGGCGTTCAAATACGCAGTATTTT
CDR3: CASSLTRTGRSNTQYF
V: TRBV5-6
D: TRBD1
J: TRBJ2-3
size: -

DNA: TGTGCCAGCAGTCCAGGGGGACCCTCCTACGAGCAGTACTTC
CDR3: CASSPGGPSYEQYF
V: TRBV6-6
D: TRBD1
J: TRBJ2-7
size: once

DNA: TGCGCCGGCAGCCCGCTAGGGACAGGGGGTGAAAAACTGTTTTTT
CDR3: CAGSPLGTGGEKLFF
V: TRBV5-1
D: TRBD1
J: TRBJ1-4
size: -

DNA: TGTGCCACCAAAAGGGGACAGGGGTTAATCTCTGGAAACACCATATATTTT
CDR3: CATKRGQGLISGNTIYF
V: TRBV7-6
D: TRBD1
J: TRBJ1-3
size: -

DNA: TGTGCCAGCAGCGTAGGTTTTGGGCGGGGAGATACGCAGTATTTT
CDR3: CASSVGFGRGDTQYF
V: TRBV9
D: -
J: TRBJ2-3
size: -

DNA: TGTGCCAGCAGTTTATACGGAGGAGGATCAGGAAACACCATATATTTT
CDR3: CASSLYGGGSGNTIYF
V: TRBV27
D: -
J: TRBJ1-3
size: -

DNA: TGTGCCAGCAGCCGGACAGGGGGCAACACCGGGGAGCTGTTTTTT
CDR3: CASSRTGGNTGELFF
V: TRBV9
D: TRBD1
J: TRBJ2-2
size: -

DNA: TGTGCCAGCAACCGGACTAGCGGGGGGGTCCATGAGCAGTTCTTC
CDR3: CASNRTSGGVHEQFF
V: TRBV7-3
D: TRBD2
J: TRBJ2-1
size: -

DNA: TGCGCCAGCAGTGATTCCGGGGGGTACGAGCAGTACTTC
CDR3: CASSDSGGYEQYF
V: TRBV10-2
D: TRBD2
J: TRBJ2-7
size: -

DNA: TGTGCCAGCTCACCGGGGTTGCAGGAAAAACTGTTTTTT
CDR3: CASSPGLQEKLFF
V: TRBV18
D: -
J: TRBJ1-4
size: once

DNA: TGCAGTGGGACATTGGCAGATACGCAGTATTTT
CDR3: CSGTLADTQYF
V: TRBV20-1
D: -
J: TRBJ2-3
size: -

DNA: TGTGCCAGTAGTATCTACCAGGAACGCTATGGCTACACCTTC
CDR3: CASSIYQERYGYTF
V: TRBV19
D: -
J: TRBJ1-2
size: -

DNA: TGTGCCAGCAGCATCCAGACCCCGGGACAGGCGAGGGGGGCTTTCTTT
CDR3: CASSIQTPGQARGAFF
V: TRBV7-9
D: TRBD1
J: TRBJ1-1
size: -

DNA: TGTGCCAGCAGTTACTCTTCCCAGGGACGGAAGTTCTTC
CDR3: CASSYSSQGRKFF
V: TRBV6-5
D: -
J: TRBJ2-1
size: -

DNA: TGTGCCAGCTCAGCACGATCAGGGGCCTACGAGCAGTACTTC
CDR3: CASSARSGAYEQYF
V: TRBV18
D: -
J: TRBJ2-7
size: -

DNA: TGTGCCAGCAGCGCCGACCGGGATACGCAGTATTTT
CDR3: CASSADRDTQYF
V: TRBV9
D: -
J: TRBJ2-3
size: once